What follows describes a single TCR beta chain. Its antigen is unknown. The sample holds no much larger clone one base away, and base qualities are not on file. Collaborating institutions collected whole blood in K2EDTA tubes following their own protocols. For TCRbeta analysis, collaborators shipped samples as frozen whole blood, isolated PBMCs, or DNA extracted from either of those sample types. This sample is drawn from a study of blood T cell repertoires in COVID-19 (dated by TCRdb to between 2020 and 2021). Some background on the complete study: Samples from collaborators originated in the United States, Italy and Spain and spanned both the acute and convalescent phases of COVID-19. The prospective study material was composed of cDNA or gDNA derived from T cells, B-cell-depleted T cells, or PBMCs. The sample metadata nearly always contained a de-identified subject ID, COVID-19 status, age in years and sex. The samples were drawn from two sources: the first 160 participants of the ongoing ImmuneRACE study, and 1,000 to 1,500 subjects contributed by 6 global collaborators. Deeply sampled blood TCRbeta repertoires from subjects exposed to, actively infected with, or recovered from COVID-19 were included in the dataset. Where available, HLA class I and class II types were taken from metadata supplied by the sample provider and were not determined by assay-based typing. The repertoires were made available in a free public database intended to serve as a resource for research on the immune response to SARS-CoV-2.

From its cysteine to its phenylalanine, the CDR3 spans 14 amino acids. This entry keeps only the CDR3 DNA: 42 bases, framed from base 1. In the germline V gene (reference sequence), CDR1 corresponds to PRHDT and CDR2 to FYEKMQ. Here V drops 5 bases and J drops 5 bases, and the junction holds 6 bases not matched to any gene. TCRbeta CDR3 regions were amplified from genomic DNA by means of the immunoSEQ Assay, a bias-controlled multiplex PCR. The original pipeline was this. Within the assay, amplification of reference gene primers was used to estimate how many nucleated cells each sample contained. To quantify the absolute abundance of each unique TCRbeta CDR3 rearrangement, sequence reads were collapsed and filtered. For each sample, productive Simpson clonality was calculated as the square root of Simpson's diversity index over productive rearrangements. Imported from immuneACCESS, the table was reduced by TCRdb to in-frame sequences with V and J called. These copies leave out some clones; in studies compared against another copy, an unresolved V gene accounts for under half, and the cause of the remainder is not known. For V, J and clone size, that table is used; D and trimming come from the DNA. The sample contains hundreds of thousands of clones, 88% of them found a single time. The ten largest account for 1.3% to 1.5% of the sample.

On the study overall, not on this receptor specifically: The quantity of clinical and demographic metadata differed by source and by participant and was supplied without curation.

The specimen was peripheral blood. The chain uses TRBV13 and TRBJ2-5, and TRBD2 aligns with 9 junction nucleotides. This TCR was recovered from a man aged 80 or over with acute or convalescent COVID-19. The CDR3 reads CASSPAGGGETQYF. The nucleotide sequence is TGTGCCAGCAGCCCAGCGGGGGGCGGGGAGACCCAGTACTTC.